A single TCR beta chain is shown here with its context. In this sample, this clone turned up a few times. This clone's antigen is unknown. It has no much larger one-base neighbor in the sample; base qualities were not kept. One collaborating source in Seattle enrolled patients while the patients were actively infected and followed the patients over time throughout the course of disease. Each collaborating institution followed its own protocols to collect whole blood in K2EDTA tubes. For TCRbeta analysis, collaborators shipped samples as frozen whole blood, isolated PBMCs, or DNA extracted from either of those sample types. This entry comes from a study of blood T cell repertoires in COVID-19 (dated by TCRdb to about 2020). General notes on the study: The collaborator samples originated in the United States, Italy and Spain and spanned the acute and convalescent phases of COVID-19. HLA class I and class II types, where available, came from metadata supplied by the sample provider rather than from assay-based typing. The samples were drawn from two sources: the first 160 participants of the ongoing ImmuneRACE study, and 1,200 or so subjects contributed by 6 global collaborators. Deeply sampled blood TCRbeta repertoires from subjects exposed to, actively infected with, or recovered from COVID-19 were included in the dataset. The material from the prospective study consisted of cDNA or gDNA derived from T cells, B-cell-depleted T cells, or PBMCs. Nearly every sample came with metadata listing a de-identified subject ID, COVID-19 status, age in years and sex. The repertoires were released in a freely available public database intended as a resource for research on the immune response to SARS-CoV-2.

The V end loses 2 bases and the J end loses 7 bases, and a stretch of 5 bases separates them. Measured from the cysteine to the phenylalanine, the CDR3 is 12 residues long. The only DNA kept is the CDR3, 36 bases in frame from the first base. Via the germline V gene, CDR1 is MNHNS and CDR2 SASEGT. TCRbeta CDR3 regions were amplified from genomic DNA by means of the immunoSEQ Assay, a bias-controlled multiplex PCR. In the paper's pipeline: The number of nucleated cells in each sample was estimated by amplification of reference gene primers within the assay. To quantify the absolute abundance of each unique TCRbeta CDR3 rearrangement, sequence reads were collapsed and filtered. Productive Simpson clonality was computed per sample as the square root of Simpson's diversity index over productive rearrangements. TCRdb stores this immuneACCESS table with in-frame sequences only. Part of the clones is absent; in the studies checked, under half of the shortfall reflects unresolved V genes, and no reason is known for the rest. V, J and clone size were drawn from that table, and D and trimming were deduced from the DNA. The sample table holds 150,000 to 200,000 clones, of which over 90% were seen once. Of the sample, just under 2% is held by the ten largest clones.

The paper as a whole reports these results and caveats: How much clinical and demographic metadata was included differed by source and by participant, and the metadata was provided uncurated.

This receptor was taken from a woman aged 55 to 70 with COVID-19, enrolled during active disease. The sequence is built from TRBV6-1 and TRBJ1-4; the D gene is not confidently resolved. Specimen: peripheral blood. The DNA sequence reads TGTGCCAGCAGTGAACGGGGTGAAAAACTGTTTTTT. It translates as CASSERGEKLFF.